This T cell receptor beta chain was retrieved from a study of T cell responses to AZD1222 COVID-19 vaccine. General observations from the study: Seropositive at baseline were only a handful of AZD1222 recipients. Of spike-specific TCRs, nearly half reportedly target regions left unmutated in variants. Repertoire sampling was restricted to post-peak T cell response timepoints. Donors in the cohort were predominantly white British and more often female, and clonal diversity was possibly underestimated.

Germline V gives CDR1 MNHEY, CDR2 SVGEGT. The CDR3 totals 15 residues. Germline trimming cut 4 bases from V and 2 bases from J; bases unmatched to any gene: 6. Using immunoSEQ multiplex PCR, the repertoire was profiled, and TCRdb retains in-frame clones only, with some absent. The sample contains approximately 130,000 clones, around 84% of which appear only once. This clone was counted at least ten times. As yet, its antigen is unknown. Distinct nucleotide sequences in the sample also encode this CDR3. The chain joins TRBV6-2 or TRBV6-3 to TRBJ2-7; 9 bases match TRBD2. The TCR originated in an adult who received the AZD1222 COVID-19 vaccine. The source material was peripheral blood, sampled 28 days after the second AZD1222 dose. CDR3 coding DNA: TGTGCCAGCAGTTCTCGGACTAGCGCGGCCTACGAGCAGTACTTC. Translation gives CASSSRTSAAYEQYF.